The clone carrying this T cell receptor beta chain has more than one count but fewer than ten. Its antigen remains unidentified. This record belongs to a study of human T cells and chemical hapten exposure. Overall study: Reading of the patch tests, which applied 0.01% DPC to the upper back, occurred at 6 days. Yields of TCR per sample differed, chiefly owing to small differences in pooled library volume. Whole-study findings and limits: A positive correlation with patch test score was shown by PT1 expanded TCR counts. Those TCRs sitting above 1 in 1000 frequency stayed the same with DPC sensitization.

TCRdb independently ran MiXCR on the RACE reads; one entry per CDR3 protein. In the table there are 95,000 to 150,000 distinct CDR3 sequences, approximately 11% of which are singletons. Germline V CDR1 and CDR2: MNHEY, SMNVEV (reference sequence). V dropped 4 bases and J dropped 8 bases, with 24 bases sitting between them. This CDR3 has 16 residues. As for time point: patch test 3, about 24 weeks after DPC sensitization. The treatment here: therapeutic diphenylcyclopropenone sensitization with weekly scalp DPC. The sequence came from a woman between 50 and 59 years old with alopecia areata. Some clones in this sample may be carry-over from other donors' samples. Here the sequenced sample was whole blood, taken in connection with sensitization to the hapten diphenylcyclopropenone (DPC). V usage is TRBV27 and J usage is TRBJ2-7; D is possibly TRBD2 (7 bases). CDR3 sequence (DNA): TGTGCCAGCAGTTCCCCAAGACTTAAGGGGGGGGGACAGCAGTACTTC. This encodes CASSSPRLKGGGQQYF.